This T cell receptor beta chain was found in a study of blood T cell repertoires in COVID-19. Produced via immunoSEQ multiplex PCR; TCRdb's table is partial and in-frame only. This table has 400,000 to 500,000 clones, around 89% appearing once. The receptor was isolated from a middle-aged woman who had recovered from COVID-19. The sample was PBMCs or T cells enriched from blood (not recorded which).

This CDR3 reads CSVTPPDSNYGYTF. Written as DNA, the CDR3 is TGCAGCGTTACGCCACCGGACAGTAACTATGGCTACACCTTC. This chain links TRBV29-1 with TRBJ1-2; a possible D gene is TRBD1 (6 bases). Between the trimmed V and J ends, which lost 5 bases and 1 base, there was a span of 14 bases. Germline CDR1 reads SQVTM; CDR2 reads ANQGSEA. The CDR3 loop spans 14 amino acids.